One and the same sample provided the 6 T cell receptor beta chains below, sequenced in a study of T cells in Graves' hyperthyroidism and ophthalmopathy. The TCR beta CDR3 regions underwent amplification using RNA transcripts as the source. A set of HTBI primers served as the primers for a first-round RT-PCR of the TCR CDR3. TCRdb processed the multiplex PCR reads anew with MiXCR; each CDR3 protein has one entry. The sample records under 350,000 distinct CDR3 sequences, 18% being singletons. The source material was blood. The receptors come from a woman aged 45-59 years with Graves' hyperthyroidism.

The CDR3 is CASSLTSGLNTDTQYF. For the CDR3, the DNA is TGTGCCAGCAGCTTAACCTCGGGACTCAACACAGATACGCAGTATTTT. V and J are TRBV5-6 and TRBJ2-3, with a tentative D call TRBD2 (6 bases). Germline CDR1 and CDR2: SGHDT and YYEEEE. The CDR3 sequence is 16 residues long. V lost 2 bases, J lost 2 bases, and 15 bases lay in between.

This clonotype was counted ten times or more. J is TRBJ2-3 and V is TRBV27; 10 nucleotides line up with TRBD2. The CDR3 is made up of 14 amino acids. V was clipped by 8 bases and J by 3 bases; unmatched bases: 5. From germline, CDR1 is MNHEY and CDR2 SMNVEV (reference sequence). The CDR3 bases are TGTGCCAGCCCTAGCGGGAGTTTAACAGATACGCAGTATTTT. Amino acids: CASPSGSLTDTQYF.

J is TRBJ1-1 and V is TRBV28; 8 nucleotides align to TRBD1. From germline, CDR1 is MDHEN and CDR2 SYDVKM. This CDR3 is built from 13 residues. The V gene end was trimmed by 8 bases and the J gene end by 5 bases; junction bases not matched to a gene: 7. The DNA of the CDR3 is TGTGCCAGCTCAGGACAGGGAGAGACTGAAGCTTTCTTT. It specifies CASSGQGETEAFF.

This clonotype has just a few counts. The rearrangement uses TRBV12-3 or TRBV12-4 and TRBJ2-1; 15 positions match TRBD2. The junction had 5 bases not matched to a gene; V was cut back by 5 bases and J by 6 bases. CDR3 length equals 16 residues. CDR3 coding DNA: TGTGCCAGCAGTAGGACTAGCGGGGGGGTTTTCAATGAGCAGTTCTTC. Its translation: CASSRTSGGVFNEQFF.

This rearrangement joins TRBV5-1 to TRBJ2-1, with D maybe TRBD1 (6 bases). The CDR3 has 15 amino acids. Trimming cost V 4 bases and J 0 bases, with 11 bases left between them. Germline values: CDR1 SGHRS, CDR2 YFSETQ. The CDR3 sequence is CASSERGFSYNEQFF. The DNA of the CDR3 is TGCGCCAGCAGCGAAAGGGGGTTCTCCTACAATGAGCAGTTCTTC.

There are many counts of this clonotype. This rearrangement joins TRBV10-3 to TRBJ1-2; unclear D gene. The germline gives CDR1 ENHRY, CDR2 SYGVKD. With 4 bases removed from V and 4 bases from J, the gap between germline ends came to 7 bases. The CDR3 is 12 residues long. The CDR3 loop reads CAISASGYGYTF. The CDR3 DNA follows: TGTGCCATCAGTGCGTCAGGCTATGGCTACACCTTC.